One T cell receptor (beta chain) is described in this entry. What it binds is not known. CDR1 is SGHDT, CDR2 YYEEEE, per germline. V shed 1 base and J 1 base; nucleotides not matched to a gene: 2. This CDR3 has 15 residues. The record originates from a study of T cell responses to AZD1222 COVID-19 vaccine. Profiled with immunoSEQ multiplex PCR; TCRdb holds only in-frame clones, not every one. The table includes some 96,000 clones, around 87% detected once. Study outcomes and limitations: Clonal diversity was possibly underestimated; the donors were predominantly white British and more often female.

The starting material was peripheral blood, obtained on day 0 of AZD1222 vaccination. V gene TRBV5-6 combines with J gene TRBJ2-4; 7 bases fit TRBD1. This TCR came from an adult in good health. The CDR3 sequence: CASSLRQGAKNIQYF. The CDR3 region has the DNA TGTGCCAGCAGCTTGAGACAGGGTGCCAAAAACATTCAGTACTTC. The whole variable domain, filled in from reference TRBV5-6 and TRBJ2-4, reads DAGVTQSPTHLIKTRGQQVTLRCSPKSGHDTVSWYQQALGQGPQFIFQYYEEEERQRGNFPDRFSGHQFPNYSSELNVNALLLGDSALYLCASSLRQGAKNIQYFGAGTRLSVL.